Below, 3 T cell receptor beta chains from the same sample are listed, as sequenced in a study of Graves' ophthalmopathy and Graves' hyperthyroidism. Amplification of the TCR beta CDR3 regions used RNA transcripts (as template). In the first round, RT-PCR was carried out with HTBI primers, and a multiplex PCR formed the second round. TCRdb ran MiXCR on the multiplex PCR reads and lists one entry per CDR3 protein. The sample records hundreds of thousands of distinct CDR3 sequences, over 20% being singletons. Sequenced: peripheral blood. The receptors were sampled from a woman aged 18-29 years with stable Graves' hyperthyroidism.

This clonotype was seen repeatedly, ten times or more. The chain uses TRBV2 and TRBJ1-1; 8 positions match TRBD1. CDR1 is SNHLY, CDR2 FYNNEI, per germline. The length of the CDR3 is 14 residues. V dropped 8 bases and J dropped 1; count of bases not matched to a gene: 6. In DNA form, the CDR3 reads TGTGCCAGCTCAGGGGACAGGACGAACACTGAAGCTTTCTTT. Translated: CASSGDRTNTEAFF.

This clonotype was found many times. The rearrangement uses TRBV18 and TRBJ2-6; D is ambiguous. This CDR3 contains 13 residues. Trimming cost V 2 bases and J 4 bases, with 3 bases left between them. Germline V gene sequence: CDR1 KGHSH, CDR2 LQKENI. The CDR3 spells CASSPGGANVLTF. DNA for the CDR3: TGTGCCAGCTCACCAGGCGGGGCCAACGTCCTGACTTTC. The whole variable domain, remainder taken from reference TRBV18 and TRBJ2-6, is NAGVMQNPRHLVRRRGQEARLRCSPMKGHSHVYWYRQLPEEGLKFMVYLQKENIIDESGMPKERFSAEFPKEGPSILRIQQVVRGDSAAYFCASSPGGANVLTFGAGSRLTVL.

The rearrangement joins TRBV19 to TRBJ2-7; TRBD2 aligns across 12 bases. V shed 4 bases and J 5 bases; nucleotides not matched to a gene: 9. The CDR3 runs 16 residues. In germline, CDR1 is LNHDA, CDR2 SQIVND (reference sequence). In DNA, the CDR3 is TGTGCCAGTAGTACAGTCCTAGCGGGAGGGATCAACGAGCAGTACTTC. It specifies CASSTVLAGGINEQYF.